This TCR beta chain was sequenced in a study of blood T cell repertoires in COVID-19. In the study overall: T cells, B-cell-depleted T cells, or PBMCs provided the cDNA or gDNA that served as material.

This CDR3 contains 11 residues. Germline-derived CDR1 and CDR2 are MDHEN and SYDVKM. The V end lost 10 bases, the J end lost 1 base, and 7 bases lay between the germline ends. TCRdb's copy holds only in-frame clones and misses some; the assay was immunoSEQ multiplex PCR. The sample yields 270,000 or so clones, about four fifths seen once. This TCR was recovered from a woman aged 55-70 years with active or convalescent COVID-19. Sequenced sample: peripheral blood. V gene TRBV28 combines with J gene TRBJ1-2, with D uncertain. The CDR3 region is CATENNYGYTF. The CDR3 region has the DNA TGTGCCACAGAAAATAACTATGGCTACACCTTC.